The 13 T cell receptor beta chains below come from one sample, sequenced in a study of blood T cell repertoires in COVID-19. The assay was immunoSEQ multiplex PCR, and TCRdb's table has in-frame clones only and misses some. The data contain 150,000 to 200,000 clones, about four fifths of them singletons. Input material: peripheral blood. These TCRs come from a woman in her seventies with COVID-19, enrolled during active disease.

CDR3 amino acids: CASSRETGSYGYTF. Written as DNA, the CDR3 is TGTGCCAGCAGTAGAGAGACAGGGTCTTACGGCTACACCTTC. V gene TRBV28 combines with J gene TRBJ1-2; 7 bases fit TRBD1. Germline CDR1 MDHEN, CDR2 SYDVKM. Trimming removed 5 bases from V and 8 bases from J; junction bases left unmatched: 11. This CDR3 region has 14 residues.

The chain links TRBV3-1 (or the pseudogene TRBV3-2) to TRBJ1-4; the match to TRBD1 covers 7 bases. Trimming at V came to 4 bases and at J to 8 bases, leaving 19 bases not matched to a gene. The CDR3 loop spans 18 amino acids. Looked up from germline, CDR1 is LGHDT and CDR2 is YNNKEL (reference sequence). CDR3 region: CASSPFFPRQGRGEKLFF. Here the CDR3 DNA reads TGTGCCAGCAGCCCTTTCTTTCCGCGACAGGGAAGAGGAGAAAAACTGTTTTTT.

The J gene is TRBJ2-1, the V gene TRBV14; TRBD2 aligns across 9 bases. The V gene's germline CDR1 is SGHDN and CDR2 FVKESK. The junction had 11 bases not matched to a gene; V was cut back by 7 bases and J by 4 bases. The CDR3 extends over 16 amino acids. CDR3: CASNSGRLPPYNEQFF. The CDR3 region has the DNA TGTGCCAGCAATAGCGGGAGACTCCCCCCTTACAATGAGCAGTTCTTC.

The CDR3 DNA follows: TGTGCCAGCAGGCCCCCGTTATCAGGACAGTCCAGCTCCTATAATTCACCCCTCCACTTT. Encoded protein: CASRPPLSGQSSSYNSPLHF. The rearrangement uses TRBV28 and TRBJ1-6, with D possibly TRBD1 on 6 matching bases. There are 20 residues in the CDR3. The germline CDR1 and CDR2 sequences are MDHEN and SYDVKM. V gave up 6 bases and J gave up 0 bases, with 24 bases separating them.

The chain joins TRBV18 to TRBJ1-6; TRBD1 agrees at 7 bases. CDR3 length: 15 residues. The J segment lost 7 bases and the V segment lost 4 bases, leaving 7 bases of the junction unmatched. Germline V gene sequence: CDR1 KGHSH, CDR2 LQKENI. CDR3 DNA sequence: TGTGCCAGCTCACTACAGGGGTCGGGCAATTCACCCCTCCACTTT. Translating it yields CASSLQGSGNSPLHF.

The chain recombines TRBV4-3 with TRBJ1-5; D gene unclear. Trimming removed 4 bases at V and 4 bases at J, with 14 bases between. Germline values: CDR1 LGHNA, CDR2 YSLEER. This CDR3 is built from 15 residues. The CDR3 coding sequence is TGCGCCAGCAGCCCCGGAGGGATCGGGAATCAGCCCCAGCATTTT. Amino acids: CASSPGGIGNQPQHF.

The chain joins TRBV10-3 to TRBJ1-2; no definite D call. CDR3 length: 13 residues. Trimming left V 9 bases short and J 6 bases short, with 17 bases between. The germline V gene has CDR1 ENHRY and CDR2 SYGVKD. CDR3 amino acids: CAIRPPGGDGYTF. The CDR3 region has the DNA TGTGCCATTCGTCCTCCCGGTGGAGATGGCTACACCTTC.

V usage is TRBV28 and J usage is TRBJ2-7; 7 nucleotides align to TRBD1. V dropped 9 bases and J dropped 3; count of bases not matched to a gene: 2. This CDR3 has 11 amino acids. Per germline, CDR1 MDHEN and CDR2 SYDVKM. Here the CDR3 reads CASGQDYEQYF. In DNA form, the CDR3 reads TGTGCCAGTGGACAGGACTACGAGCAGTACTTC.

Here the CDR3 reads CSVVGTSGYSYEQYF. The CDR3 bases are TGCAGCGTGGTTGGGACTAGCGGGTACTCCTACGAGCAGTACTTC. The chain has TRBV29-1 and TRBJ2-7; 12 bases agree with TRBD2. Germline-derived CDR1 and CDR2 are SQVTM and ANQGSEA. Trimming took 6 bases from V and 0 from J; bases not matched to a gene: 6. This CDR3 comprises 15 residues.

The rearrangement joins TRBV6-5 to TRBJ2-1; TRBD2 matches at 8 bases. V lost 4 bases to trimming and J lost 2 bases; unmatched junction nucleotides: 4. The germline V gene has CDR1 MNHEY and CDR2 SVGAGI. CDR3 length equals 15 residues. The CDR3 DNA reads TGTGCCAGCAGTTCTTTTAGCGGGACCTACAATGAGCAGTTCTTC. Translation gives CASSSFSGTYNEQFF.

CDR3 sequence (DNA): TGTGCCAGCAGTTTAGAATGGAGGGGTCAGTATTTT. It is translated as CASSLEWRGQYF. This chain connects TRBV28 to TRBJ2-3; a weak D match, TRBD2 (6 bases). Germline loops: CDR1 MDHEN, CDR2 SYDVKM. The germline V and J ends were trimmed by 2 bases and 12 bases, with 12 bases remaining between them. The CDR3 runs to 12 residues.

This clone was seen only once. The genes are TRBV19 and TRBJ2-7; TRBD1 aligns across 7 bases. Trimming cost V 5 bases and J 3 bases; bases outside gene matches: 10. The CDR3 loop spans 15 amino acids. CDR1 LNHDA and CDR2 SQIVND come from the germline V gene (reference sequence). The CDR3 coding sequence is TGTGCCAGTAGTCCCGTGGACAGGAGCCACTACGAGCAGTACTTC. This sequence encodes CASSPVDRSHYEQYF.

V is TRBV2 and J is TRBJ2-4; the D gene is possibly TRBD2 (5 bases). The CDR3 contains 15 residues. Germline V gives CDR1 SNHLY, CDR2 FYNNEI. The V end lost 4 bases, the J end lost 0 bases, and 10 bases lay between the germline ends. This chain's CDR3 is CASSARVLAKNIQYF. The CDR3 region has the DNA TGTGCCAGCAGTGCGAGGGTACTAGCCAAAAACATTCAGTACTTC.